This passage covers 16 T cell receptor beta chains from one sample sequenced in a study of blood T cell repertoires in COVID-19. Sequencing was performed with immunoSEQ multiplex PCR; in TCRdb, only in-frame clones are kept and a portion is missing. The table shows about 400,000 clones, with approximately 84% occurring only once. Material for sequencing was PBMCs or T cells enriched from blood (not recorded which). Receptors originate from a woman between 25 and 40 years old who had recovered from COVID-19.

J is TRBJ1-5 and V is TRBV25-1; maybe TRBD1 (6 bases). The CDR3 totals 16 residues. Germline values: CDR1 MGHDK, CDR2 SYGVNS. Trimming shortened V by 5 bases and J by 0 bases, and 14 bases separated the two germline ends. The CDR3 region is CASSKLRTDSNQPQHF. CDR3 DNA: TGTGCCAGCAGTAAACTCCGGACAGATAGCAATCAGCCCCAGCATTTT.

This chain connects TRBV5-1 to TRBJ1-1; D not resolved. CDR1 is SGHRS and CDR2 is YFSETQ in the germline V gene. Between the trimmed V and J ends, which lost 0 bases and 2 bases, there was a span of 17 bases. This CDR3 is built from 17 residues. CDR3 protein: CASSLVPMRAGNTEAFF. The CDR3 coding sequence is TGCGCCAGCAGCTTGGTTCCGATGCGGGCCGGAAACACTGAAGCTTTCTTT.

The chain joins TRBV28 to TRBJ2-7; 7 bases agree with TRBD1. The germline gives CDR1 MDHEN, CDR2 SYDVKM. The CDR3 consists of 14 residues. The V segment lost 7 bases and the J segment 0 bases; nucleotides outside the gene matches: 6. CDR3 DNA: TGTGCCAGCACGACAGGGACCATCTCCTACGAGCAGTACTTC. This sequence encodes CASTTGTISYEQYF.

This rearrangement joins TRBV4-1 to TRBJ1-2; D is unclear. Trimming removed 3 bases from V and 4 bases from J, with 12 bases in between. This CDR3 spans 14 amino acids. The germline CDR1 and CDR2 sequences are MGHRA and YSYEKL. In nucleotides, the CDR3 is TGCGCCAGCAGCCAGCGGGAATTAGGCTATGGCTACACCTTC. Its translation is CASSQRELGYGYTF.

The CDR3 loop is CASYRATGELFF. DNA of the CDR3: TGTGCCAGCTACAGGGCCACCGGGGAGCTGTTTTTT. The chain couples TRBV2 to TRBJ2-2; a weak D match, TRBD1 (6 bases). Per the germline V gene, CDR1 is SNHLY and CDR2 is FYNNEI. The CDR3 has 12 amino acids. The V end lost 8 bases, the J end lost 4 bases, and 8 bases lay between the germline ends.

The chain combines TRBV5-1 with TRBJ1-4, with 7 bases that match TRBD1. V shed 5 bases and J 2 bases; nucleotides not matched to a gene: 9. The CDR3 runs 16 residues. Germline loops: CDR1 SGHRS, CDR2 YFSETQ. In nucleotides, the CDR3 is TGCGCCAGCAGAACCCAGACAGGGAGCACTAATGAAAAACTGTTTTTT. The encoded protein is CASRTQTGSTNEKLFF.

The CDR3 coding sequence is TGTGCCAGCAGTGACCGGACTAGCGGGCTCTCCTACGAGCAGTACTTC. Translated, it gives CASSDRTSGLSYEQYF. This chain links TRBV27 with TRBJ2-7, with 11 positions matching TRBD2. J lost 0 bases, V lost 5 bases, and 6 bases had no gene match. From germline, CDR1 is MNHEY and CDR2 SMNVEV (reference sequence). This CDR3 contains 16 residues.

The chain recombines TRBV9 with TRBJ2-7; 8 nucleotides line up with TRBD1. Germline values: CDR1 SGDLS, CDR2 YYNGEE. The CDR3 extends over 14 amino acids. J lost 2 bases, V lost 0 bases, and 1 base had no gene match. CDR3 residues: CASSVGTGTYEQYF. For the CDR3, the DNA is TGTGCCAGCAGCGTAGGGACAGGGACCTACGAGCAGTACTTC. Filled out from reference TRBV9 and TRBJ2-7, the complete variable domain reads DSGVTQTPKHLITATGQRVTLRCSPRSGDLSVYWYQQSLDQGLQFLIQYYNGEERAKGNILERFSAQQFPDLHSELNLSSLELGDSALYFCASSVGTGTYEQYFGPGTRLTVT.

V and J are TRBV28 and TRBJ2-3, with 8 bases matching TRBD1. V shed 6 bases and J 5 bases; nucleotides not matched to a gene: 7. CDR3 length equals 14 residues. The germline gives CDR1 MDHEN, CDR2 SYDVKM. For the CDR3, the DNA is TGTGCCAGCAGACAGACAGGGGAGTTAGATACGCAGTATTTT. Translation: CASRQTGELDTQYF.

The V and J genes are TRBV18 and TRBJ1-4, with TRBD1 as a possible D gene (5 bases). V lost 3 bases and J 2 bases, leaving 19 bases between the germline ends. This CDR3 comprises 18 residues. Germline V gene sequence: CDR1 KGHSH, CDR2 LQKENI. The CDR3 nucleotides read TGTGCCAGCTCACCCTTTCAAATAGGGGTAGGGACTAATGAAAAACTGTTTTTT. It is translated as CASSPFQIGVGTNEKLFF.

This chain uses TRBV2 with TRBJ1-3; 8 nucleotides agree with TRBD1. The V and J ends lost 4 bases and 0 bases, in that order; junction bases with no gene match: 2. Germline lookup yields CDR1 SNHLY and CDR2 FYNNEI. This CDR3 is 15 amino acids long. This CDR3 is CASSGQGISGNTIYF. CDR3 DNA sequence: TGTGCCAGCAGTGGACAGGGGATCTCTGGAAACACCATATATTTT.

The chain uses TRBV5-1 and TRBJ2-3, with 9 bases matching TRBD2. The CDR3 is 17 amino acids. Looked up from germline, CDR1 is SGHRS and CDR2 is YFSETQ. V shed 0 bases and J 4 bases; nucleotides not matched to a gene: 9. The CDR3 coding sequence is TGCGCCAGCAGCTTGGGAGCGGGGGGCCAAGCTGCAGATACGCAGTATTTT. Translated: CASSLGAGGQAADTQYF.

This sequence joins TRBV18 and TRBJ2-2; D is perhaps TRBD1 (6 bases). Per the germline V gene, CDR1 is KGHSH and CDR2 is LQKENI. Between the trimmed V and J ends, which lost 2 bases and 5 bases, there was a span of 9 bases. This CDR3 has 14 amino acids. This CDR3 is CASSPLRGTGELFF. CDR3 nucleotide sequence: TGTGCCAGCTCACCATTGAGGGGGACCGGGGAGCTGTTTTTT.

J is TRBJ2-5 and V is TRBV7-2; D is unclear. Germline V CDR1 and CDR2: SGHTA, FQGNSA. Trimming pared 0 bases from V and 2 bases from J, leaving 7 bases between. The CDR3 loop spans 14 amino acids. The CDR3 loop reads CASSLALGQETQYF. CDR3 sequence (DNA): TGTGCCAGCAGCTTAGCGCTCGGGCAAGAGACCCAGTACTTC.

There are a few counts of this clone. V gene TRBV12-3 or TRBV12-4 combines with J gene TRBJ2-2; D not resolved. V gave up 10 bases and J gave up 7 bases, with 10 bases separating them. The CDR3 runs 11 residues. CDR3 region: CATTTRGELFF. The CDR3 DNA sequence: TGTGCCACAACAACCCGCGGGGAGCTGTTTTTT.

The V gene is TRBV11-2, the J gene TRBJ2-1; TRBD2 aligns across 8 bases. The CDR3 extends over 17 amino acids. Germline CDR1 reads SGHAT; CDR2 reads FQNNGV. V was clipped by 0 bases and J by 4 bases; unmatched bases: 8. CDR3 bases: TGTGCCAGCAGCTTAGATCCGGGGGGGCCTTCATACAATGAGCAGTTCTTC. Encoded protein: CASSLDPGGPSYNEQFF.